The clone carrying this TCR beta chain appeared once. Germline V gene lookup returns CDR1 SGHDT and CDR2 YYEEEE. This CDR3 is 13 amino acids long. Germline trimming cut 3 bases from V and 7 bases from J; bases unmatched to any gene: 6. This table comes from immunoSEQ multiplex PCR, and its TCRdb copy is limited to in-frame clones, with some not included. The sample records tens of thousands of clones, around 90% being singletons. This specimen belongs to a study of technical replicates of blood from a handful of donors. The source is a human donor in good health. V and J are TRBV5-6 and TRBJ1-1; the match to TRBD1 covers 7 bases. The sequenced material came from T cells isolated from PBMCs. DNA of the CDR3: TGTGCCAGCAGCTCGCGGGACAGCAATGAAGCTTTCTTT. Protein product: CASSSRDSNEAFF.